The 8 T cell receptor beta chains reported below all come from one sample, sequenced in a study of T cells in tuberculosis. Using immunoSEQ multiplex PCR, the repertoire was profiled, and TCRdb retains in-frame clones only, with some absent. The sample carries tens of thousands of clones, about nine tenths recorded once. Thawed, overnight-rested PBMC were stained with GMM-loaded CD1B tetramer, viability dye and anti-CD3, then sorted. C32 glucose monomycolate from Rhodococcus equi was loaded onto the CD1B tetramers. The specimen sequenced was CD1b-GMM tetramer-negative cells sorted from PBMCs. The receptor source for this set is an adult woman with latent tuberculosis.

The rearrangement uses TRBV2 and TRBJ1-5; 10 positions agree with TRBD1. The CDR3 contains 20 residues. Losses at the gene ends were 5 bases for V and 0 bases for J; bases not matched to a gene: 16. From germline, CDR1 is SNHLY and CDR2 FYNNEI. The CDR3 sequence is CASSPTLWGQGHNSNQPQHF. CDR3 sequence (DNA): TGTGCCAGCAGTCCGACCCTATGGGGACAGGGGCATAATAGCAATCAGCCCCAGCATTTT. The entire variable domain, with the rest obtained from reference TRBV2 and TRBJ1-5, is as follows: EPEVTQTPSHQVTQMGQEVILRCVPISNHLYFYWYRQILGQKVEFLVSFYNNEISEKSEIFDDQFSVERPDGSNFTLKIRSTKLEDSAMYFCASSPTLWGQGHNSNQPQHFGDGTRLSIL.

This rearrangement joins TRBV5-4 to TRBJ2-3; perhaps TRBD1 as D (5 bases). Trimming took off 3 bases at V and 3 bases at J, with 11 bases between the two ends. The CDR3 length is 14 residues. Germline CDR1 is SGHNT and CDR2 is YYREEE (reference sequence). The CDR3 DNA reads TGTGCCAGCAGCTCCAGGGCCGGGACAGATACGCAGTATTTT. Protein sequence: CASSSRAGTDTQYF.

CDR3 in DNA: TGTGCCAGCAGTTCTGCAGGGACTGAAGCTTTCTTT. Encoded protein: CASSSAGTEAFF. The chain combines TRBV6-5 with TRBJ1-1, with D maybe TRBD1 (5 bases). Germline V gene sequence: CDR1 MNHEY, CDR2 SVGAGI. This CDR3 comprises 12 residues. V lost 4 bases to trimming and J lost 5 bases, with 8 bases between them.

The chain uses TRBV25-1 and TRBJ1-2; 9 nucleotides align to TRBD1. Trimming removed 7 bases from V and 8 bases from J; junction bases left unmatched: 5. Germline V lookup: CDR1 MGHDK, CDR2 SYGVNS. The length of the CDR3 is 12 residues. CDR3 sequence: CASTGTGSGYTF. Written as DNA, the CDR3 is TGTGCCAGCACTGGGACAGGGAGCGGCTACACCTTC.

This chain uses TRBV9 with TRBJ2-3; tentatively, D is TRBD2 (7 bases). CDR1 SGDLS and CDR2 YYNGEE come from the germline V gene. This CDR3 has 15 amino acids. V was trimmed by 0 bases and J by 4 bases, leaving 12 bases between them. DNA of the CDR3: TGTGCCAGCAGCGTAGGCGGGGGCACGTCAGATACGCAGTATTTT. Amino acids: CASSVGGGTSDTQYF.

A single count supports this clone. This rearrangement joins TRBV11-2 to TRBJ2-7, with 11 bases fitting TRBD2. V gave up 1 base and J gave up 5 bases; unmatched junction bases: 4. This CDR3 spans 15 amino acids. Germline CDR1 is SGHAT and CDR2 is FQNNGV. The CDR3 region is CASSLAGGLADEQYF. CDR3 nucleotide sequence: TGTGCCAGCAGCTTAGCGGGGGGACTAGCGGACGAGCAGTACTTC.

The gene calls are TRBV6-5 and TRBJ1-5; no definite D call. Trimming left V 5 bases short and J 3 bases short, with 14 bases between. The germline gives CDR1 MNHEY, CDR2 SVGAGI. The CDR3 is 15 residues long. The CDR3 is CASSVLGRVNQPQHF. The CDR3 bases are TGTGCCAGCAGTGTACTAGGGAGGGTCAATCAGCCCCAGCATTTT.

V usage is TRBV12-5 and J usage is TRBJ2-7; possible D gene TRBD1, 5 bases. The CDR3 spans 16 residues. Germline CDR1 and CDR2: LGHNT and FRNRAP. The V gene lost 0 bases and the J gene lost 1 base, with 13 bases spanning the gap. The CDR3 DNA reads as TGTGCTAGTGGTTTGGTACACGGGCAGGGATCCTACGAGCAGTACTTC. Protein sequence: CASGLVHGQGSYEQYF.